The 3 T cell receptor beta chains below were found in one sample sequenced in a study of graft-versus-host responses after intestinal transplantation (dated by TCRdb to about 2021). Explained via the paper, the time point label denotes: cells obtained before transplantation from donor or recipient. Which antigens these TCRs recognize remains unknown. The protocol used for the library was the immunoSEQ multiplex PCR assay. The immuneACCESS repertoire file appears here via TCRdb, limited to in-frame rearrangements. These files lack a portion of the clones; in checked studies, under half of the deficit traces to unresolved V genes, and the cause of the others is not known. The sample records about 96,000 clones, 92% of which are singletons. 0.17% of the sample lies in the top ten. Material: unstimulated CD4+ T cells sorted from spleen or lymph node cells, obtained before intestinal transplant. The receptors shown here come from a human donor who received an intestinal transplant.

The chain links TRBV6-1 to TRBJ1-3, with 8 bases aligning to TRBD1. This CDR3 spans 17 amino acids. The germline gives CDR1 MNHNS, CDR2 SASEGT. V dropped 2 bases and J dropped 9; count of bases not matched to a gene: 15. CDR3 sequence reads: CASSENTFGGQEITIYF. In DNA, the CDR3 is TGTGCCAGCAGTGAAAACACCTTTGGGGGACAGGAGATCACCATATATTTT.

This rearrangement joins TRBV6-6 to TRBJ2-7; 7 bases line up with TRBD1. The CDR3 is 13 amino acids. Germline-derived CDR1 and CDR2 are MNHNY and SVGAGI (reference sequence). V lost 6 bases to trimming and J lost 4 bases; unmatched junction nucleotides: 6. The CDR3 DNA reads as TGTGCCAGCAGGGCACTACAGGGGTACGAGCAGTACTTC. This encodes CASRALQGYEQYF.

In DNA form, the CDR3 reads TGTGCCAGCAGCTTAGGAGGAAGTACCGACTTAGGGACCCAGTACTTC. It specifies CASSLGGSTDLGTQYF. The chain carries TRBV7-7 and TRBJ2-5; D is unresolved. V was pared by 1 base and J by 7 bases, with 19 bases between. CDR3 length equals 16 residues. Germline V lookup: CDR1 SSHAT, CDR2 FNYEAQ (reference sequence).